This T cell receptor beta chain was found in a study of blood T cell repertoires in COVID-19. At the level of the study: From the United States, Italy and Spain came samples of acute and convalescent COVID-19. The analysed material was cDNA or gDNA that came from T cells, B-cell-depleted T cells, or PBMCs.

In the original analysis: Scientists estimated how many nucleated cells there were by amplifying reference gene primers. Measured with immunoSEQ multiplex PCR; TCRdb has only the in-frame clones, and not every one. D and trimming were read from the DNA, whereas the V and J calls and clone size are those reported in that table. Here the sample spans 200,000 to 250,000 clones, just over 85% being singletons. This CDR3 comprises 17 residues. Germline V CDR1 and CDR2: LGHNA, YNFKEQ. V lost 5 bases, J lost 3 bases, and 11 bases stayed unmatched. Sequences were obtained from peripheral blood. The sequence was obtained from a man aged 18 to 35 with active or convalescent COVID-19. The V call is TRBV4-2, the J call TRBJ2-3; 10 bases fit TRBD1. As DNA, the CDR3 is TGTGCCAGCAGCTCCCAACGCCGGACAGGGGGGACAGATACGCAGTATTTT. It encodes CASSSQRRTGGTDTQYF.